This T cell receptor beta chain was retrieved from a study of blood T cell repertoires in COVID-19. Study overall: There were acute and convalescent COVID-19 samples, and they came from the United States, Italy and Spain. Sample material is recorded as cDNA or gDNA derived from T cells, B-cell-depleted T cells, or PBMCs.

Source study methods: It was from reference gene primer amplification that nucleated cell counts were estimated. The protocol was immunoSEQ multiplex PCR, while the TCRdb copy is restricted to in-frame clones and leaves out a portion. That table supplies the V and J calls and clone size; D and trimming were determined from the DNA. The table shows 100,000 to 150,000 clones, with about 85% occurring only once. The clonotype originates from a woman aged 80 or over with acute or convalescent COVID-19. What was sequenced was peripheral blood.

CDR3 loop: CASSLGTGANQPQHF. CDR3 in DNA: TGTGCCAGCAGCTTGGGGACAGGGGCTAATCAGCCCCAGCATTTT. V gene TRBV5-8 combines with J gene TRBJ1-5; 9 bases match TRBD1. The J segment lost 4 bases and the V segment lost 0 bases, leaving 2 bases of the junction unmatched. The germline gives CDR1 SGHTS, CDR2 YDEGEE. This CDR3 has 15 residues. The whole variable domain, remainder taken from reference TRBV5-8 and TRBJ1-5, is EAGVTQSPTHLIKTRGQQATLRCSPISGHTSVYWYQQALGLGLQFLLWYDEGEERNRGNFPPRFSGRQFPNYSSELNVNALELEDSALYLCASSLGTGANQPQHFGDGTRLSIL.